Included here is one T cell receptor beta chain sequence, with context. Primers for the PCR totalled 60 Vbeta and 13 Jbeta. Clones were read by immunoSEQ multiplex PCR, and TCRdb kept only the in-frame ones, dropping some. This repertoire shows under 200,000 clones, approximately 80% found once; its top ten account for around 6.9%. The sample is drawn from a study of cytomegalovirus exposure and HLA in healthy donors. This CDR3 has 17 amino acids. The germline V gene has CDR1 ENHRY and CDR2 SYGVKD. V lost 0 bases and J lost 0; bases outside the gene matches: 3. The rearrangement uses TRBV10-3 and TRBJ2-1, with 9 bases identical to TRBD2. The source is a male donor in good health and CMV-seropositive. Sequenced input: PBMCs. CDR3 nucleotides: TGTGCCATCAGTGAGTCGAGCGGGGGGAGCTCCTACAATGAGCAGTTCTTC. Translating it yields CAISESSGGSSYNEQFF.